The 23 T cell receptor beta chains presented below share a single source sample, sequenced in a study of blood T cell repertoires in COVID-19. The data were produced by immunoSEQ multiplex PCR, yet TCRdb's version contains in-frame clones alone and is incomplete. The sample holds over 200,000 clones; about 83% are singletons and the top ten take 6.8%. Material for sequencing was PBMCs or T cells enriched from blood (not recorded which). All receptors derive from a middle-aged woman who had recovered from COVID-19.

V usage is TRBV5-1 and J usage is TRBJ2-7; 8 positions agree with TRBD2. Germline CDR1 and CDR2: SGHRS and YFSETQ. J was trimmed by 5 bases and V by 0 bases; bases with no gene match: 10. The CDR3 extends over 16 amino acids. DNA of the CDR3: TGCGCCAGCAGCTTGGCTGGCGGGAGGTTCCTCGACGAGCAGTACTTC. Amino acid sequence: CASSLAGGRFLDEQYF.

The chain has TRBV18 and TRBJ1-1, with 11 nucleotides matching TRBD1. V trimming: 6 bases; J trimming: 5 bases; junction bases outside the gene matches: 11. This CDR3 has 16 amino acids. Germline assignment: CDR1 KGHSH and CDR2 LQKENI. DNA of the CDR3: TGTGCCAGCTCGTTCCGGACAGGGGGCGAAGGAACTGAAGCTTTCTTT. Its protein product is CASSFRTGGEGTEAFF. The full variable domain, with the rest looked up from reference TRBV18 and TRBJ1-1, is NAGVMQNPRHLVRRRGQEARLRCSPMKGHSHVYWYRQLPEEGLKFMVYLQKENIIDESGMPKERFSAEFPKEGPSILRIQQVVRGDSAAYFCASSFRTGGEGTEAFFGQGTRLTVV.

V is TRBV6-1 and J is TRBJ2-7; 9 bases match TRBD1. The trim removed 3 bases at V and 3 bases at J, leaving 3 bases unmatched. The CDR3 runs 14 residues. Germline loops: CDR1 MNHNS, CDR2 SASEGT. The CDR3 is CASSDVDRGYEQYV. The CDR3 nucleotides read TGTGCCAGCAGTGACGTGGACAGGGGCTACGAGCAGTACGTC.

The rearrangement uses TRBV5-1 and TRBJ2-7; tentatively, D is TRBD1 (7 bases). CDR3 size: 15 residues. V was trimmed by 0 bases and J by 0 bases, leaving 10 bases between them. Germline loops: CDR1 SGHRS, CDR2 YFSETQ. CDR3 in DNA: TGCGCCAGCAGCTTGGGGCAGGGGGGCTCCTACGAGCAGTACGTC. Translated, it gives CASSLGQGGSYEQYV.

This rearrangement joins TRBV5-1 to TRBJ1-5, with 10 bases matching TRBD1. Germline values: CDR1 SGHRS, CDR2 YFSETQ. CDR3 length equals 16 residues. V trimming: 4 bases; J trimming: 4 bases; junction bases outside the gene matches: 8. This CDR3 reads CASSEGTGADNQPQHF. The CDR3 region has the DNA TGCGCCAGCAGCGAGGGGACAGGGGCCGATAATCAGCCCCAGCATTTT.

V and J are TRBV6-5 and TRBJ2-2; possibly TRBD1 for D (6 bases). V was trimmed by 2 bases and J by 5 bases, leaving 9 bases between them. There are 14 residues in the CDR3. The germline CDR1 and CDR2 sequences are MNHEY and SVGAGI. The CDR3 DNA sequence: TGTGCCAGCAGTTACGACAGGACTACCGGGGAGCTGTTTTTT. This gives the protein CASSYDRTTGELFF.

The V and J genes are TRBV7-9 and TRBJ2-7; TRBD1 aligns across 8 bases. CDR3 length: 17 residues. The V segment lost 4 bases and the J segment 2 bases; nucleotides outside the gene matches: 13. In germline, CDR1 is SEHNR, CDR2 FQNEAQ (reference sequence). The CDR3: CASSSTSAGTGAYEQYF. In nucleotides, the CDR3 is TGTGCCAGCAGCTCCACCTCTGCCGGGACAGGTGCCTACGAGCAGTACTTC.

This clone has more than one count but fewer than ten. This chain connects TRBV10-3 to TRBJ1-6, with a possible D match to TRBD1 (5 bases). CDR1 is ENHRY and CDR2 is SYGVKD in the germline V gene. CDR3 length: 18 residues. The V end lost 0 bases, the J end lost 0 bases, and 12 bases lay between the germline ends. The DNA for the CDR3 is TGTGCCATCAGTGAGTCCGGGGGGAGGAGCTCCTATAATTCACCCCTCCACTTT. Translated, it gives CAISESGGRSSYNSPLHF.

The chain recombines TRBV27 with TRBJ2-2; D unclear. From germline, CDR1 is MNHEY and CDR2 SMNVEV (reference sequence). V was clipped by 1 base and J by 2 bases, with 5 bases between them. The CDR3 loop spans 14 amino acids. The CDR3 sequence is CASSLFLNTGELFF. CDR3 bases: TGTGCCAGCAGTTTATTCTTAAACACCGGGGAGCTGTTTTTT.

The CDR3 bases are TGCGCCAGCAGCCCCGGGTGGAAGAACACTGAAGCTTTCTTT. Its protein product is CASSPGWKNTEAFF. This chain uses TRBV5-1 with TRBJ1-1; D gene unclear. Germline V gene data show CDR1 as SGHRS and CDR2 as YFSETQ. CDR3 length: 14 residues. V lost 4 bases and J lost 1, with 11 bases in between.

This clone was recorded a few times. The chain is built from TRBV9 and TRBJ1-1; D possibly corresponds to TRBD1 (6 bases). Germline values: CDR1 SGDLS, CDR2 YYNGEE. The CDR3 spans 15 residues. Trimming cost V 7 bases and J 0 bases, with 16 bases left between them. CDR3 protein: CASSPRGRVNTEAFF. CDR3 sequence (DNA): TGTGCCAGCTCCCCCAGGGGCAGGGTGAACACTGAAGCTTTCTTT.

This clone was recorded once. CDR3 coding DNA: TGCGCCAGCAGCCAGAGACAGGGGCCGGGGAAACTGTTTTTT. Protein product: CASSQRQGPGKLFF. This rearrangement joins TRBV4-1 to TRBJ1-4; 8 nucleotides align to TRBD1. J lost 11 bases, V lost 3 bases, and 8 bases had no gene match. Germline CDR1 MGHRA, CDR2 YSYEKL. The CDR3 runs to 14 residues.

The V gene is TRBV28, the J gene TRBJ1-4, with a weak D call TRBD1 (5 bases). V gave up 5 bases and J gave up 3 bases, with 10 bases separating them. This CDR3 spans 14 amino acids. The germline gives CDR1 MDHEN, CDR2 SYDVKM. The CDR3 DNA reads TGTGCCAGCAGTATGGGGGGTCCTAATGAAAAACTGTTTTTT. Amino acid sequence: CASSMGGPNEKLFF.

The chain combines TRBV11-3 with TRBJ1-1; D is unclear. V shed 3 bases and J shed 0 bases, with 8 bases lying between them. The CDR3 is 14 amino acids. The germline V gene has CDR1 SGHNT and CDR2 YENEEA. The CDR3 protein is CASSFRALNTEAFF. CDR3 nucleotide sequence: TGTGCCAGCAGCTTTAGAGCTTTGAACACTGAAGCTTTCTTT.

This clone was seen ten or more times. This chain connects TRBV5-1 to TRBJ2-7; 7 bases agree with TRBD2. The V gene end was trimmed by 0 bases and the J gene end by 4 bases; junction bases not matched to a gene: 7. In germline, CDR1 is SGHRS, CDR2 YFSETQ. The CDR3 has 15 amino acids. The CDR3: CASSLVAGVGYEQYV. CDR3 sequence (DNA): TGCGCCAGCAGCTTGGTCGCGGGAGTAGGATACGAGCAGTACGTC.

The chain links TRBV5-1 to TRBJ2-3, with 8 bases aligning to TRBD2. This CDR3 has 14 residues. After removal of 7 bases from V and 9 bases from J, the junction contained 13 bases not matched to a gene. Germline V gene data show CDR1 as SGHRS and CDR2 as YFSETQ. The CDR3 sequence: CASEEGLGVPTQYF. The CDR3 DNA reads TGCGCCAGCGAAGAGGGACTAGGAGTGCCAACGCAGTATTTT.

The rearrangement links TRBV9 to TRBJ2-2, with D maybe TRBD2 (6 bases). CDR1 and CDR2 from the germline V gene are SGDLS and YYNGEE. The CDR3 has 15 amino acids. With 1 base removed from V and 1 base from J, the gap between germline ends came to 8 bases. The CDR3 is CASSVSGQNTGELFF. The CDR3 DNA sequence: TGTGCCAGCAGCGTAAGCGGGCAGAACACCGGGGAGCTGTTTTTT. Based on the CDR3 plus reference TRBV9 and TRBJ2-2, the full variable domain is DSGVTQTPKHLITATGQRVTLRCSPRSGDLSVYWYQQSLDQGLQFLIQYYNGEERAKGNILERFSAQQFPDLHSELNLSSLELGDSALYFCASSVSGQNTGELFFGEGSRLTVL.

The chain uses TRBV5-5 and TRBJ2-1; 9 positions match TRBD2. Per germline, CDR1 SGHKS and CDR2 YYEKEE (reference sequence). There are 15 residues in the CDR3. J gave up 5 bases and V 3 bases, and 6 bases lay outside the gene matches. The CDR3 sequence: CASSSSSGINNEQFF. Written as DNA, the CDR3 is TGTGCCAGCAGCTCCTCTAGCGGGATAAACAATGAGCAGTTCTTC.

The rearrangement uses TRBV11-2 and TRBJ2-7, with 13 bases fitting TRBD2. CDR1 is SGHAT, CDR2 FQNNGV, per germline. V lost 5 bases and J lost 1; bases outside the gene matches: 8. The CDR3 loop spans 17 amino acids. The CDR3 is CASSVWGLAGFSYEQYV. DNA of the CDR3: TGTGCCAGCAGCGTTTGGGGACTAGCGGGATTTTCCTACGAGCAGTACGTC.

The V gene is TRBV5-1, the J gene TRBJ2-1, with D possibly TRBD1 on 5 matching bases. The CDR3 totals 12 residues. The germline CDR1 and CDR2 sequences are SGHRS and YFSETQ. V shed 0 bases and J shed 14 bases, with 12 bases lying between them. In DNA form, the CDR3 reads TGCGCCAGCAGCTTGGAGGTGGGGCAGAAGTTCTTC. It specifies CASSLEVGQKFF.

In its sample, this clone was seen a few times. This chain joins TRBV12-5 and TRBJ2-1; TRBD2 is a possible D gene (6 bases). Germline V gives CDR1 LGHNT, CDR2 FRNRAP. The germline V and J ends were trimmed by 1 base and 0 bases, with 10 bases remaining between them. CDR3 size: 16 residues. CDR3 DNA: TGTGCTAGTGGTTTGGGGACGGGGGACTCCTACAATGAGCAGTTCTTC. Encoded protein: CASGLGTGDSYNEQFF.

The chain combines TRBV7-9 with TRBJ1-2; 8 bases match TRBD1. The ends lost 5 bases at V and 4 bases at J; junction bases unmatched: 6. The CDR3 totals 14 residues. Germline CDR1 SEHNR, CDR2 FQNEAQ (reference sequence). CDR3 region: CASSLRDRIYGYTF. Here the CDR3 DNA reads TGTGCCAGCAGCCTCCGGGACAGGATCTATGGCTACACCTTC. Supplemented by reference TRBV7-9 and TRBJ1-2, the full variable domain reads DTGVSQNPRHKITKRGQNVTFRCDPISEHNRLYWYRQTLGQGPEFLTYFQNEAQLEKSRLLSDRFSAERPKGSFSTLEIQRTEQGDSAMYLCASSLRDRIYGYTFGSGTRLTVV.

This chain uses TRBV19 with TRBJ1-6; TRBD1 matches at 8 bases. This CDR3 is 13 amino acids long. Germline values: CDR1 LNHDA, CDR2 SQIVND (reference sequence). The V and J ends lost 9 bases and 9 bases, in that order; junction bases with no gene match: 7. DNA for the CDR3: TGTGCCAGCAAACAGGGGGTTGCTTCACCCCTCCACTTT. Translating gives CASKQGVASPLHF.